These T cell receptor beta chains were read from a single sample in a study of OX40 agonist ivuxolimab in advanced cancers. Assay: immunoSEQ multiplex PCR; the TCRdb copy retains only in-frame clones and omits some. The sample records 65,000 to 100,000 clones, roughly 94% being singletons. This material consisted of CD4+ or CD8+ T cells sorted from blood, taken in a trial of the OX40 agonist ivuxolimab. The origin of the receptors is an adult with an advanced solid tumor such as melanoma, head and neck, liver or kidney cancer. The CDR3 runs from the conserved cysteine through the conserved F or W. Fields, in order: V gene, CDR3 length, CDR3 protein.

TRBV21-1 16 CASSPRGQTSNYGYTF
TRBV10-2 16 CASSAQYTGTQETQYF
TRBV7-3 14 CASSLKSGANVLTF
TRBV27 16 CASSSTALYSNQPQHF
TRBV28 12 CASSLTSNEQFF
TRBV5-6 19 CASSLGGFSGSHLLDEQYF
TRBV27 14 CASSSREIFYEQYF
TRBV6-6 15 CASSYQAGDNYEQYF
TRBV19 13 CASSMSAANEQFF
TRBV4-2 15 CASSQEVSSYNEQFF
TRBV4-2 12 CASSQDKNIQYF
TRBV6-6 12 CASRDSGDTQYF
TRBV12-5 13 CASGLDRGTEAFF
TRBV29-1 12 CSVGQGQETQYF
TRBV21-1 15 CASIGQEVTSYEQYF
TRBV19 13 CASTTGGGTEAFF
TRBV20-1 10 CSATGTEQFF
TRBV4-3 16 CASSQGGPSFSYEQYF
TRBV2 12 CASTPGSLEQYF
TRBV19 14 CASSISGASYEQYF
TRBV5-8 16 CASSLAERRGTDTQYF
TRBV19 14 CASSWEGDTGELFF
TRBV7-2 14 CASSLTGVAYEQYF